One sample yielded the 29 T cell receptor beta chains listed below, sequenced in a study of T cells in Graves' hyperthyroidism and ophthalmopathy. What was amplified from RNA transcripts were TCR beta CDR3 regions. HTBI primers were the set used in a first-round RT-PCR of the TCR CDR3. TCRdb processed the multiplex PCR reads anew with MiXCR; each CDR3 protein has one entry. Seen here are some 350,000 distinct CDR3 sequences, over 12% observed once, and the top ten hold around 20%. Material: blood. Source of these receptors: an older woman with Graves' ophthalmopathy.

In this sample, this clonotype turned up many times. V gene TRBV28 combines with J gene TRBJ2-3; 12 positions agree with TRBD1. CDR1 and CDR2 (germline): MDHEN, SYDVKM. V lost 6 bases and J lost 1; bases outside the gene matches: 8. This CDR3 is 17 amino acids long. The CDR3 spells CASRGQGALPGTDTQYF. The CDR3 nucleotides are TGTGCCAGCAGGGGACAGGGGGCCCTTCCTGGCACAGATACGCAGTATTTT.

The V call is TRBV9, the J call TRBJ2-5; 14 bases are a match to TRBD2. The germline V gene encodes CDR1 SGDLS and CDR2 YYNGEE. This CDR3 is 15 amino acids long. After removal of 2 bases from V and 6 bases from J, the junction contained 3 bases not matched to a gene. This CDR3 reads CASSVGTSGSKTQYF. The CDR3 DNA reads TGTGCCAGCAGCGTGGGGACTAGCGGGAGTAAGACCCAGTACTTC.

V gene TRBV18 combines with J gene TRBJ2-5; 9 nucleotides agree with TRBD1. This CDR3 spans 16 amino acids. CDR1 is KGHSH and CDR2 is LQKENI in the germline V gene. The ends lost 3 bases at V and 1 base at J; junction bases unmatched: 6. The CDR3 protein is CASSPSRDRAQETQYF. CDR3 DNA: TGTGCCAGCTCACCCTCCCGGGACAGGGCCCAAGAGACCCAGTACTTC. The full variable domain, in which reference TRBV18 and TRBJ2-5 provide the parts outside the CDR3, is NAGVMQNPRHLVRRRGQEARLRCSPMKGHSHVYWYRQLPEEGLKFMVYLQKENIIDESGMPKERFSAEFPKEGPSILRIQQVVRGDSAAYFCASSPSRDRAQETQYFGPGTRLLVL.

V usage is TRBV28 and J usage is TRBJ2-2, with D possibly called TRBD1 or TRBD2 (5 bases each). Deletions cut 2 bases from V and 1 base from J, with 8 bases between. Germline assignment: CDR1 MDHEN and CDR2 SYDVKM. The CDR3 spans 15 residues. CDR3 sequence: CASSLRDGNTGELFF. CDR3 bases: TGTGCCAGCAGTTTACGGGACGGGAACACCGGGGAGCTGTTTTTT.

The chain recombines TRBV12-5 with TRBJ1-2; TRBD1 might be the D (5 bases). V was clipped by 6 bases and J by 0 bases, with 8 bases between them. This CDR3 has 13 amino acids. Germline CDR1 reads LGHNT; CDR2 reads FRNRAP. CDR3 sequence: CASGVTANYGYTF. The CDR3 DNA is TGTGCTAGTGGGGTGACAGCTAACTATGGCTACACCTTC.

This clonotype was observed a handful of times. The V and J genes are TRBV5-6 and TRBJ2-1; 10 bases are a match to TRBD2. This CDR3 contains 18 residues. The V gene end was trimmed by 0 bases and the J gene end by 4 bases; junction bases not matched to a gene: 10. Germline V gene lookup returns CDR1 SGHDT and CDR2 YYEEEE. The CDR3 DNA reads TGTGCCAGCAGCTTGGCGGACAGGGAACTAGCGGGATACAATGAGCAGTTCTTC. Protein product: CASSLADRELAGYNEQFF.

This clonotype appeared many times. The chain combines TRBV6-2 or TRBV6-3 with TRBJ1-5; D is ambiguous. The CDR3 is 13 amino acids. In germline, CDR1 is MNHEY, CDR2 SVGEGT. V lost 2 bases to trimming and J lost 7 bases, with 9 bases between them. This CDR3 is CASSYPQIQPQHF. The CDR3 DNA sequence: TGTGCCAGCAGTTACCCGCAGATCCAGCCCCAGCATTTT.

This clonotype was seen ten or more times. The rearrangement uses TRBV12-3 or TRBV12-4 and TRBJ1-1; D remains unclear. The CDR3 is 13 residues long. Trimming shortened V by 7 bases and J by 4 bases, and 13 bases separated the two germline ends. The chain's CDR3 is CASTLDSFTEAFF. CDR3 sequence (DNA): TGTGCCAGCACCCTAGACTCCTTCACTGAAGCTTTCTTT.

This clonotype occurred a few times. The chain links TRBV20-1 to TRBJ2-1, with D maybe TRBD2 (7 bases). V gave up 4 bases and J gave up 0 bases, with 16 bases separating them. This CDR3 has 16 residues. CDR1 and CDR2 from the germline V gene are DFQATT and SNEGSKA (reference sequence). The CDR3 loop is CSATGGRVSSYNEQFF. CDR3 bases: TGCAGTGCTACCGGGGGGCGGGTCAGCTCCTACAATGAGCAGTTCTTC.

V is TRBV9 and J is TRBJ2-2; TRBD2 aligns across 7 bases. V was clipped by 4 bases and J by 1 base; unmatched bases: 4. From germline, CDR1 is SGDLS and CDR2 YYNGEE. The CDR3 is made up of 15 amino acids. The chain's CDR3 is CASSWGLRNTGELFF. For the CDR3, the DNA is TGTGCCAGCAGCTGGGGACTACGGAACACCGGGGAGCTGTTTTTT.

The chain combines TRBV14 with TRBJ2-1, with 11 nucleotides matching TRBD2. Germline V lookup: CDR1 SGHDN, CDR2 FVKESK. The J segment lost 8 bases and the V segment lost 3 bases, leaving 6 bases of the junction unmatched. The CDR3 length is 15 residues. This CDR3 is CASSQTSGIWDEQFF. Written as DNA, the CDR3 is TGTGCCAGCAGCCAGACTAGCGGGATCTGGGATGAGCAGTTCTTC.

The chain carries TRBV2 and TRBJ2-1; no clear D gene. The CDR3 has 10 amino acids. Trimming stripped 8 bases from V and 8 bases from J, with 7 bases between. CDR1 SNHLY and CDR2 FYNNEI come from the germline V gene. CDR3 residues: CASGRDEQFF. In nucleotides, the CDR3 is TGTGCCAGCGGGCGCGATGAGCAGTTCTTC.

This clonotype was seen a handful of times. CDR3 nucleotide sequence: TGTGCCACCGGGACTGGGACAGCATACGAGCAGTACTTC. Its protein product is CATGTGTAYEQYF. V usage is TRBV24-1 and J usage is TRBJ2-7; TRBD1 might be the D (7 bases). CDR3 length equals 13 residues. Germline V gene data show CDR1 as KGHDR and CDR2 as SFDVKD. Trimming left V 9 bases short and J 4 bases short, with 15 bases between.

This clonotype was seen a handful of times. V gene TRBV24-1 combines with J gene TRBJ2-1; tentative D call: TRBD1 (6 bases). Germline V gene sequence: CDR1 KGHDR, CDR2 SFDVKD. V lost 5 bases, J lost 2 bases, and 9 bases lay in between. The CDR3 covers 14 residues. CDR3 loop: CATSARGPYNEQFF. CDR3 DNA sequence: TGTGCCACCAGTGCCAGGGGACCCTACAATGAGCAGTTCTTC.

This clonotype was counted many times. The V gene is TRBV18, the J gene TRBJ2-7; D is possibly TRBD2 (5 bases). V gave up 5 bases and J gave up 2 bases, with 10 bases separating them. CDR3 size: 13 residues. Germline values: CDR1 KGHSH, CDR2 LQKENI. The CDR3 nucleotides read TGTGCCAGCTCAGCTCTCGGGGCCTACGAGCAGTACTTC. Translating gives CASSALGAYEQYF.

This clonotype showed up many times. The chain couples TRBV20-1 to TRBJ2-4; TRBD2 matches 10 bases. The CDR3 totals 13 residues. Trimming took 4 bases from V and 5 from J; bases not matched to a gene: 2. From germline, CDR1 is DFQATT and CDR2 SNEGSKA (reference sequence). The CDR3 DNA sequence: TGCAGTGCTACCACTAGCGGGGAAAACATTCAGTACTTC. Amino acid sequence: CSATTSGENIQYF.

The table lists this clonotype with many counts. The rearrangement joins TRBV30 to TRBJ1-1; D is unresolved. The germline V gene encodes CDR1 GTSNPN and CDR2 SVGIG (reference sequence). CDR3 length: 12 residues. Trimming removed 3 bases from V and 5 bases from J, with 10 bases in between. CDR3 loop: CAWRKSATEAFF. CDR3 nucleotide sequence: TGTGCCTGGAGGAAATCTGCGACTGAAGCTTTCTTT.

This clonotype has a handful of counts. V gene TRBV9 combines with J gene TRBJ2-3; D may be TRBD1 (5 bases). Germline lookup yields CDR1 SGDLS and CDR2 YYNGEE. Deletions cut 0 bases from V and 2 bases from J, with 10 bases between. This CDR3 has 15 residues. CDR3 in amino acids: CASSVVGQNTDTQYF. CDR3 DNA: TGTGCCAGCAGCGTAGTGGGGCAGAACACAGATACGCAGTATTTT.

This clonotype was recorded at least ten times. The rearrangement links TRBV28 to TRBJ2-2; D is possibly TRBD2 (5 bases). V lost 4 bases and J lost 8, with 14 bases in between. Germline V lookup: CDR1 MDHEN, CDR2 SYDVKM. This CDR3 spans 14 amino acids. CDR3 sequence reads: CASSSRTGSGELFF. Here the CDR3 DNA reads TGTGCCAGCAGTTCCAGGACTGGGTCAGGGGAGCTGTTTTTT. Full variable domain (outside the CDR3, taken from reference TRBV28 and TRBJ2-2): DVKVTQSSRYLVKRTGEKVFLECVQDMDHENMFWYRQDPGLGLRLIYFSYDVKMKEKGDIPEGYSVSREKKERFSLILESASTNQTSMYLCASSSRTGSGELFFGEGSRLTVL.

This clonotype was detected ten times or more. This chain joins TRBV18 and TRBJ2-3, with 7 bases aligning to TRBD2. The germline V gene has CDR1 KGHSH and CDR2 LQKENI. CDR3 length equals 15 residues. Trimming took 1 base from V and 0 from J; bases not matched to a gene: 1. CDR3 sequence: CASSPREGSTDTQYF. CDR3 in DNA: TGTGCCAGCTCACCACGGGAGGGGAGCACAGATACGCAGTATTTT.

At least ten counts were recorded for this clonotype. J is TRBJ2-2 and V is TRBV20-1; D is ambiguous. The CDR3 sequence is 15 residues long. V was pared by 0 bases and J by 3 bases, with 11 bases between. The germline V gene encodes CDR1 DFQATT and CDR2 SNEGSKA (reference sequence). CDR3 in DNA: TGCAGTGCTAGAGATCAAGGCCGGGACACCGGGGAGCTGTTTTTT. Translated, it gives CSARDQGRDTGELFF.

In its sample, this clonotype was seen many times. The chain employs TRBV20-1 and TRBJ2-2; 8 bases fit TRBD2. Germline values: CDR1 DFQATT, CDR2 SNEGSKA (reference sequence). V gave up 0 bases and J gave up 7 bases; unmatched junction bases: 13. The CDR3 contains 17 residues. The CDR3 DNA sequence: TGCAGTGCTAGAGATCTGAGCGGGAGAACCGTGGTCGGGGAGCTGTTTTTT. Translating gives CSARDLSGRTVVGELFF.

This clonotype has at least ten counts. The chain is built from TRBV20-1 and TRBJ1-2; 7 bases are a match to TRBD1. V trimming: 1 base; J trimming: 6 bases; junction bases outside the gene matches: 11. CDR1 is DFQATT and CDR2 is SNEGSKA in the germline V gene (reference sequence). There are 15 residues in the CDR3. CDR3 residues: CSARGRDRDPNGYTF. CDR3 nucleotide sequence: TGCAGTGCTAGAGGGCGAGACAGGGACCCTAATGGCTACACCTTC.

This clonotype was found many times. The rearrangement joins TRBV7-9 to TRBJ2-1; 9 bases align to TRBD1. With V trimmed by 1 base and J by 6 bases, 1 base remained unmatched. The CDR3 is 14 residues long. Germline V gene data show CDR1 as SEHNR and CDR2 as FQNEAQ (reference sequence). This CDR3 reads CASSLGDRANEQFF. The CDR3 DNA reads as TGTGCCAGCAGCTTAGGGGACAGGGCCAATGAGCAGTTCTTC. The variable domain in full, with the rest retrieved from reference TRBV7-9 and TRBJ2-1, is DTGVSQNPRHKITKRGQNVTFRCDPISEHNRLYWYRQTLGQGPEFLTYFQNEAQLEKSRLLSDRFSAERPKGSFSTLEIQRTEQGDSAMYLCASSLGDRANEQFFGPGTRLTVL.

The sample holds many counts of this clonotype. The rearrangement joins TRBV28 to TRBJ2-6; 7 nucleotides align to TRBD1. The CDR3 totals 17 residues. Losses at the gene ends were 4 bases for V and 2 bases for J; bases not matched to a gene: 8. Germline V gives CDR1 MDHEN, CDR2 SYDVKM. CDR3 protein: CASSSHPQGTGANVLTF. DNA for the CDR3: TGTGCCAGCAGTTCTCATCCACAGGGGACTGGGGCCAACGTCCTGACTTTC.

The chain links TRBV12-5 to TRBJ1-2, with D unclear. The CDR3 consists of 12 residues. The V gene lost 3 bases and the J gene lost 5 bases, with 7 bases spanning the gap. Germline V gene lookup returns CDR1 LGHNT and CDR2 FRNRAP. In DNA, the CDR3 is TGTGCTAGTGGTTTTTCAGGTTATGGCTACACCTTC. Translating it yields CASGFSGYGYTF.

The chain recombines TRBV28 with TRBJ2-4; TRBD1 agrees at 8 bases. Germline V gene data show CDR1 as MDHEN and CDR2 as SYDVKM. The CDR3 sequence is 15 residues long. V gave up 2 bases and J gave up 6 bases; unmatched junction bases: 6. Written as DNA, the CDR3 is TGTGCCAGCAGTTTAGCCCCCGGACAGGGAAACATTCAGTACTTC. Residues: CASSLAPGQGNIQYF.

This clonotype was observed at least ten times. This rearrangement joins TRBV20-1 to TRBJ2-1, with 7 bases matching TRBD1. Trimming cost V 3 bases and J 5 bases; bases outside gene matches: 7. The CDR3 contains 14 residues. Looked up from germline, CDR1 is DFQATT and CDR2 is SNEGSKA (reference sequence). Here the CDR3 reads CSARPGTDNNEQFF. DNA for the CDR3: TGCAGTGCTAGGCCAGGGACAGACAACAATGAGCAGTTCTTC.

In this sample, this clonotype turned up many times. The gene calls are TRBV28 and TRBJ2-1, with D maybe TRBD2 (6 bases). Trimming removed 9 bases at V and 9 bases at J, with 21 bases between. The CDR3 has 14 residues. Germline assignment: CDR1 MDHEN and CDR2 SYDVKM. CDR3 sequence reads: CASESGGRLGEQFF. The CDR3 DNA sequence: TGTGCCAGTGAAAGTGGAGGGCGTTTGGGTGAGCAGTTCTTC.